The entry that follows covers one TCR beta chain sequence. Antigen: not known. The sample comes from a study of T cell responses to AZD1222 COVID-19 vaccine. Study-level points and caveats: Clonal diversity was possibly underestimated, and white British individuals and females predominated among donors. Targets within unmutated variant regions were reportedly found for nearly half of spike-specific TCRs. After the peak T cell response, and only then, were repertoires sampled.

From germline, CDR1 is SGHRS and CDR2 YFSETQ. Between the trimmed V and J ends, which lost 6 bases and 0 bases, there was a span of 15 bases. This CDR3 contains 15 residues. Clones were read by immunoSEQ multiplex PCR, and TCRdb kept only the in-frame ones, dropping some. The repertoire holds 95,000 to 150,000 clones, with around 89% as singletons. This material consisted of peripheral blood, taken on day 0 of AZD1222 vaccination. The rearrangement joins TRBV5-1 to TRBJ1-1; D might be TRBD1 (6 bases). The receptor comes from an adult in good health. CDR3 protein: CASNLAGGLNTEAFF. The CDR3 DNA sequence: TGCGCCAGCAATTTAGCGGGGGGCTTGAACACTGAAGCTTTCTTT.